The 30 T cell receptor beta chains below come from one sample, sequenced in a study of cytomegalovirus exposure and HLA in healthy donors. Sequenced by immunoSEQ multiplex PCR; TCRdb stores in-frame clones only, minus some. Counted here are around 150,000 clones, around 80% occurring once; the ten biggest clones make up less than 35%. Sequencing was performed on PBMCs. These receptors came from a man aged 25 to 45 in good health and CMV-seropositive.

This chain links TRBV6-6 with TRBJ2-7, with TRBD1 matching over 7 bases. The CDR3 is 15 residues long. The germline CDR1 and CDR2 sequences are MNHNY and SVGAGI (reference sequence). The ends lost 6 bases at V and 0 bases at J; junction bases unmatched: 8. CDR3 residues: CASSQPGQSSYEQYF. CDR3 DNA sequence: TGTGCCAGCAGCCAACCGGGACAGAGCTCCTACGAGCAGTACTTC.

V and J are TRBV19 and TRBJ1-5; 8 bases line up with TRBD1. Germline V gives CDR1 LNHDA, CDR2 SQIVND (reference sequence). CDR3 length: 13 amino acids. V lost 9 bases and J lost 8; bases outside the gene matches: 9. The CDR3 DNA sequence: TGTGCCAGCACCGACAGGGGTCACGAGCCCCAGCATTTT. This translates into CASTDRGHEPQHF.

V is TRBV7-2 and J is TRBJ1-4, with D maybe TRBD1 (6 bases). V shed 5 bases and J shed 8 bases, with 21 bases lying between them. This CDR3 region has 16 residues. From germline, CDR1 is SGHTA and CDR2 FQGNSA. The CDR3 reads CASSPEGLDRREKLFF. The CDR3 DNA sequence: TGTGCCAGCAGCCCCGAGGGTCTGGACAGACGCGAAAAACTGTTTTTT. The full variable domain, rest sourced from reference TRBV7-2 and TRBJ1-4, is GAGVSQSPSNKVTEKGKDVELRCDPISGHTALYWYRQSLGQGLEFLIYFQGNSAPDKSGLPSDRFSAERTGGSVSTLTIQRTQQEDSAVYLCASSPEGLDRREKLFFGSGTQLSVL.

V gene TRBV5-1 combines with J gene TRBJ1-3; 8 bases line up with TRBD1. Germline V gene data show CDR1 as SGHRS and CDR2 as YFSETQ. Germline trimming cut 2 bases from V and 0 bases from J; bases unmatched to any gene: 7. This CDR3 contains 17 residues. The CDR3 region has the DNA TGCGCCAGCAGCTTCCAGGACAGGGAAAACTCTGGAAACACCATATATTTT. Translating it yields CASSFQDRENSGNTIYF.

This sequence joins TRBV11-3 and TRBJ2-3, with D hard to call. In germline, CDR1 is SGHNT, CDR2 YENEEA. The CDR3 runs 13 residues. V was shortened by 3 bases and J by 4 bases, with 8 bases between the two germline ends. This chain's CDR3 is CASSFSGSDTQYF. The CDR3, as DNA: TGTGCCAGCAGCTTCTCGGGTTCAGATACGCAGTATTTT.

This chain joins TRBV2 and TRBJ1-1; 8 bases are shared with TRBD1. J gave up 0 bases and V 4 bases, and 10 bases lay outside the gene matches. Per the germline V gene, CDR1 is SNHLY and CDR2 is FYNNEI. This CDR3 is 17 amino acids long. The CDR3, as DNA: TGTGCCAGCAGTGCTCCGGGACAGGAGCTTATGAACACTGAAGCTTTCTTT. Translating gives CASSAPGQELMNTEAFF.

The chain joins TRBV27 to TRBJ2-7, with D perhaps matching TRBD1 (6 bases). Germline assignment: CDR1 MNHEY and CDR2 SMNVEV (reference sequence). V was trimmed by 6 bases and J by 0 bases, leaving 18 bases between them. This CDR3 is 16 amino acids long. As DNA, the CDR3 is TGTGCCAGCAGCCTGGACAGTCTCTCCCGCTCCTACGAGCAGTACTTC. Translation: CASSLDSLSRSYEQYF.

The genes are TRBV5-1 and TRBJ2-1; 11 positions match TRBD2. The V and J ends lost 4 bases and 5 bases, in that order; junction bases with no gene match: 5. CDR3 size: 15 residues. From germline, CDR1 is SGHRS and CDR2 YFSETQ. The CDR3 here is CASSPGTSGNNEQFF. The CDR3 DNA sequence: TGCGCCAGCAGCCCCGGGACTAGCGGTAACAATGAGCAGTTCTTC.

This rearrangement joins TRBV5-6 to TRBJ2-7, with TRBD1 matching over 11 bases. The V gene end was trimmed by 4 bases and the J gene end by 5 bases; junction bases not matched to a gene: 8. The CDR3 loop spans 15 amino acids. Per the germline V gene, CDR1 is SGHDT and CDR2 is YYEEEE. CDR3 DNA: TGTGCCAGCAGCCGACCGGGACAGGGGGTAGACGAGCAGTACTTC. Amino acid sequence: CASSRPGQGVDEQYF.

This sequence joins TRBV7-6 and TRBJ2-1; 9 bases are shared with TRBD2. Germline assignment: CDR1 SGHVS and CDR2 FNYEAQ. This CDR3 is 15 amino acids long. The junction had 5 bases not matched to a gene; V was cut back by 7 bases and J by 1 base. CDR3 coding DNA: TGTGCCAGCACCGCCACTAGCGGGTCCTACAATGAGCAGTTCTTC. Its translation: CASTATSGSYNEQFF. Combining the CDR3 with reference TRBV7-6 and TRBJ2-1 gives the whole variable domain GAGVSQSPRYKVTKRGQDVALRCDPISGHVSLYWYRQALGQGPEFLTYFNYEAQQDKSGLPNDRFSAERPEGSISTLTIQRTEQRDSAMYRCASTATSGSYNEQFFGPGTRLTVL.

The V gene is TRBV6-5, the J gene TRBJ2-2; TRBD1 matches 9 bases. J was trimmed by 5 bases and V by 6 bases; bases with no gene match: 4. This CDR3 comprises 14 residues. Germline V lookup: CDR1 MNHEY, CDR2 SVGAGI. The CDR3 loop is CASRRDRVTGELFF. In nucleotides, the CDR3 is TGTGCCAGCAGACGGGACAGGGTAACCGGGGAGCTGTTTTTT.

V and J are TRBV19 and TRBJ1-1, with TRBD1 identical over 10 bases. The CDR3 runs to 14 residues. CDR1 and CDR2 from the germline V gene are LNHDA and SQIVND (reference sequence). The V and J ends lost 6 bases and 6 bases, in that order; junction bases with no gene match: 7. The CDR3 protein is CASSAGQGFAEAFF. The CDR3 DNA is TGTGCCAGTAGCGCGGGACAGGGGTTCGCTGAAGCTTTCTTT.

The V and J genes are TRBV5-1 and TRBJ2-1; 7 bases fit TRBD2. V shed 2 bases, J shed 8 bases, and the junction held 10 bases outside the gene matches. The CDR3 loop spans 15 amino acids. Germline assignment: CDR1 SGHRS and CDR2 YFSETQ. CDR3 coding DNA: TGCGCCAGCAGCTTTGGGGGAGGGTCGGCCCATGAGCAGTTCTTC. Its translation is CASSFGGGSAHEQFF.

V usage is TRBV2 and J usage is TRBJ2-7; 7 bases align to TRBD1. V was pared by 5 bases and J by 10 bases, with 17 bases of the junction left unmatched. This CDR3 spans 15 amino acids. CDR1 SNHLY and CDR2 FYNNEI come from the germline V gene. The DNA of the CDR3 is TGTGCCAGCAGTTACTTAGGGACGGGACAGCCCAAACAGTACTTC. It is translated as CASSYLGTGQPKQYF.

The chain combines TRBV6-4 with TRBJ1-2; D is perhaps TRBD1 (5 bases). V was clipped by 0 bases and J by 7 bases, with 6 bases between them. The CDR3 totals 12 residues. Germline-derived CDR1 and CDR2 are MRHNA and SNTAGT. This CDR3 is CASSDSGGGYTF. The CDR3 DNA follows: TGTGCCAGCAGTGACTCGGGGGGTGGCTACACCTTC.

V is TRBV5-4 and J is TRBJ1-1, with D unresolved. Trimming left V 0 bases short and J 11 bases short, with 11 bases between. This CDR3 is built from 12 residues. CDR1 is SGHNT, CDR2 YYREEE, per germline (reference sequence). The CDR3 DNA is TGTGCCAGCAGCTTGGAAAGCACGGGGGCTTTCTTT. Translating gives CASSLESTGAFF.

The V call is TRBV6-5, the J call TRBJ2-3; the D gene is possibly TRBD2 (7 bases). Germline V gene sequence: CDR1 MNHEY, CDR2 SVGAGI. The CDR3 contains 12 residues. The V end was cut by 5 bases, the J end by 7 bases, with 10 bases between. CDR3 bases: TGTGCCAGCAGTGCCGGGGGGCATACGCAGTATTTT. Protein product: CASSAGGHTQYF.

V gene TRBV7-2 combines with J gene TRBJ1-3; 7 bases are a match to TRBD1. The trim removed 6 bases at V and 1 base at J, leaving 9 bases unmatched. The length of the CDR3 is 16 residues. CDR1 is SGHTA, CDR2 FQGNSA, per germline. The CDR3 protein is CASSLSGGGSGNTIYF. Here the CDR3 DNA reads TGTGCCAGCAGTCTGTCAGGGGGAGGATCTGGAAACACCATATATTTT.

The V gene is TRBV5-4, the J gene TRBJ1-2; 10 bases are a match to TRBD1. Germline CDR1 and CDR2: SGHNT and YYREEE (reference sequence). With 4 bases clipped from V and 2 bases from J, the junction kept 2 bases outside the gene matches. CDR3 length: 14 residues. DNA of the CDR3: TGTGCCAGCAGCAAGACAGGGGGCAACTATGGCTACACCTTC. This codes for CASSKTGGNYGYTF.

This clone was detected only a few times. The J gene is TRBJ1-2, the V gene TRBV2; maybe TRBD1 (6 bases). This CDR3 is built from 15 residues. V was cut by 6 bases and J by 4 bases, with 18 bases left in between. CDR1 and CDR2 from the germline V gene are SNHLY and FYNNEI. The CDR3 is CASSEGGGGVYGYTF. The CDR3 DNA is TGTGCCAGCAGCGAGGGAGGGGGGGGAGTCTATGGCTACACCTTC.

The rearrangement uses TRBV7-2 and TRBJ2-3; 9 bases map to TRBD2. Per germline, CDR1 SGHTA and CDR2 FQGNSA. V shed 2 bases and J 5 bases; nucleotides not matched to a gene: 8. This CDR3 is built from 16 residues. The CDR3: CASSLWIAGDGDTQYF. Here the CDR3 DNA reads TGTGCCAGCAGCTTATGGATAGCGGGAGATGGAGATACGCAGTATTTT. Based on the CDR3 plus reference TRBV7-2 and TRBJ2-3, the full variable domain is GAGVSQSPSNKVTEKGKDVELRCDPISGHTALYWYRQSLGQGLEFLIYFQGNSAPDKSGLPSDRFSAERTGGSVSTLTIQRTQQEDSAVYLCASSLWIAGDGDTQYFGPGTRLTVL.

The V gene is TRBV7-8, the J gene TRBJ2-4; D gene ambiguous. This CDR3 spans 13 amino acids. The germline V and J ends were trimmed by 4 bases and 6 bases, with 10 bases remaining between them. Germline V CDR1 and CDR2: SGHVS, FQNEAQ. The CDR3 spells CASSSFRANIQYF. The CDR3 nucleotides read TGTGCCAGCAGCTCTTTCCGCGCAAACATTCAGTACTTC.

The chain's CDR3 is CASSLIAGRAGSPLHF. CDR3 nucleotides: TGTGCCAGCAGCTTAATCGCGGGACGGGCCGGATCACCCCTCCACTTT. This chain uses TRBV7-2 with TRBJ1-6; the D gene is possibly TRBD1 (5 bases). Germline V lookup: CDR1 SGHTA, CDR2 FQGNSA. Trimming shortened V by 2 bases and J by 10 bases, and 18 bases separated the two germline ends. The CDR3 loop spans 16 amino acids.

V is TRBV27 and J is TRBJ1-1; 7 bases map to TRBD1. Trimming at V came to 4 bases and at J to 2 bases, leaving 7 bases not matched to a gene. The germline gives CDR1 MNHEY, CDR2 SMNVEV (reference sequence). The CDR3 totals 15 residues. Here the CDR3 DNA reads TGTGCCAGCAGTTCCGGGACAGACCTTAACACTGAAGCTTTCTTT. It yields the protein CASSSGTDLNTEAFF.

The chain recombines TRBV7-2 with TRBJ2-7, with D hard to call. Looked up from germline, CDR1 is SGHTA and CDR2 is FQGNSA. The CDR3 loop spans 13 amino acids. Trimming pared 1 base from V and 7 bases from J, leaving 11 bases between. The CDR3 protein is CASSLEIRVEQYF. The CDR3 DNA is TGTGCCAGCAGCTTAGAAATTCGAGTAGAGCAGTACTTC.

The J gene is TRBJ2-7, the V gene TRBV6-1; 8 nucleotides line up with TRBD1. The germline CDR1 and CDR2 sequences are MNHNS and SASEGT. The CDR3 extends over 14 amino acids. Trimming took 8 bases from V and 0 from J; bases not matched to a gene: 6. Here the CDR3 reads CASRTGFSSYEQYF. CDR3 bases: TGTGCCAGCCGGACAGGGTTTAGCTCCTACGAGCAGTACTTC.

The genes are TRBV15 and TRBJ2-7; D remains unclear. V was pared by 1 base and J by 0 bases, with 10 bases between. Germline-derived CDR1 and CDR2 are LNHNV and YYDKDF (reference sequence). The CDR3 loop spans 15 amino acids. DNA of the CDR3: TGTGCCACCAGCAGAGGAGGTTCGAGCTCCTACGAGCAGTACTTC. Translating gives CATSRGGSSSYEQYF.

The CDR3 loop reads CASGPGGFKEQFF. The CDR3 coding sequence is TGTGCCAGCGGCCCTGGCGGCTTCAAAGAGCAGTTCTTC. This sequence joins TRBV5-6 and TRBJ2-1; the D is unclear. The V gene lost 7 bases and the J gene lost 10 bases, with 18 bases spanning the gap. The CDR3 is made up of 13 amino acids. CDR1 SGHDT and CDR2 YYEEEE come from the germline V gene.

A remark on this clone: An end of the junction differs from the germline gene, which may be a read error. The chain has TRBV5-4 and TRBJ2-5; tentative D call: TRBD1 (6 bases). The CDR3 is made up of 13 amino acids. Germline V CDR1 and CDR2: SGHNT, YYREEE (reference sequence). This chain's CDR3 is CASRPQGVLARHF. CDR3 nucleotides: TGTGCCAGCAGACCACAGGGAGTGCTAGCACGGCACTTC.

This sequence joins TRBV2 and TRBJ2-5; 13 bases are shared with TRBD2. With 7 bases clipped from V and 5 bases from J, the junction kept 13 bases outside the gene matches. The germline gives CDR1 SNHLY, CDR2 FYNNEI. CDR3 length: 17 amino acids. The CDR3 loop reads CASNRLAGGWESETQYF. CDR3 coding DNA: TGTGCCAGCAACCGACTAGCGGGAGGTTGGGAGTCCGAGACCCAGTACTTC.